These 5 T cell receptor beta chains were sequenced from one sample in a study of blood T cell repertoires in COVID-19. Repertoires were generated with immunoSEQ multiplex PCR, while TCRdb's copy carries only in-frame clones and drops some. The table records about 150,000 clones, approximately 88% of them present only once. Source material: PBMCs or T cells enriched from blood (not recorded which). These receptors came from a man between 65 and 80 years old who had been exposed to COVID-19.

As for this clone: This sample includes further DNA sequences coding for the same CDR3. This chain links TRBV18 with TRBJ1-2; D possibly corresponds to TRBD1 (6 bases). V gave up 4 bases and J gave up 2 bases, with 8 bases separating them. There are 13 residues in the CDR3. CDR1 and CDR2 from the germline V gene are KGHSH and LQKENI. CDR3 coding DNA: TGTGCCAGCTCACAAGACAGGAACTATGGCTACACCTTC. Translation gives CASSQDRNYGYTF.

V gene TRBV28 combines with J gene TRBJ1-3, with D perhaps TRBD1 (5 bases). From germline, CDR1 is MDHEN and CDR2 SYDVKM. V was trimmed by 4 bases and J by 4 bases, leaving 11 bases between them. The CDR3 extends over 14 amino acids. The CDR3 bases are TGTGCCAGCAGTTGGGGGGGTCAGGGAAACACCATATATTTT. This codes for CASSWGGQGNTIYF.

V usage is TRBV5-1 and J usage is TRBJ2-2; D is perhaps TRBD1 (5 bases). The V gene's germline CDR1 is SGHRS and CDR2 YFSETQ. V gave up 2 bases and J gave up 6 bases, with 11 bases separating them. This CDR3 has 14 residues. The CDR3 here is CASSLVSGPGELFF. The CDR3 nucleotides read TGCGCCAGCAGCTTAGTCTCAGGGCCCGGGGAGCTGTTTTTT.

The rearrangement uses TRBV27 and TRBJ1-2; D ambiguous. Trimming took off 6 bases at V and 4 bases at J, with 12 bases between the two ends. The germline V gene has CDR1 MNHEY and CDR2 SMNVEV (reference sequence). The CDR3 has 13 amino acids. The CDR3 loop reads CASSRERAYGYTF. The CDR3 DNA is TGTGCCAGCAGCCGGGAGAGGGCCTATGGCTACACCTTC.

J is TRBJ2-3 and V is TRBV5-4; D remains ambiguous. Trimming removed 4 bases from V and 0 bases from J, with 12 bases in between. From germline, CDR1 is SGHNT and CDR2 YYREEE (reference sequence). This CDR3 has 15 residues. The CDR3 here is CASSTGLSSTDTQYF. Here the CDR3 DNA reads TGTGCCAGCAGCACGGGTCTAAGTAGCACAGATACGCAGTATTTT.